Listed here are 11 T cell receptor beta chains from one sample, sequenced in a study of T cell changes during pregnancy in multiple sclerosis. Libraries were prepared by immunoSEQ multiplex PCR; TCRdb keeps only in-frame clonotypes and omits some of them. This sample yields some 90,000 clones, of which 80% to 95% are seen a single time; approximately 1.4% belongs to the top ten. Sequenced material: peripheral blood, taken in the first trimester of pregnancy. These receptors originate from a female donor with multiple sclerosis, enrolled in a pregnancy study.

The V gene is TRBV21-1, the J gene TRBJ2-1; the D call of TRBD2 is as the table states it, not checked on the DNA. TRBV21-1 is a pseudogene segment. The CDR3 sequence is 15 residues long. The CDR3 here is CASSSVRVPLNEQFF. The CDR3 nucleotides are TGTGCCAGCAGCAGTGTTCGGGTTCCCCTCAATGAGCAGTTCTTC.

This clone was picked up one time. This chain links TRBV12-5 with TRBJ2-2; TRBD1 is a possible D gene (5 bases). CDR1 is LGHNT, CDR2 FRNRAP, per germline. V dropped 3 bases and J dropped 1 base, with 9 bases sitting between them. The CDR3 is 15 amino acids. CDR3 loop: CASGFGTGNTGELFF. As DNA, the CDR3 is TGTGCTAGTGGTTTCGGCACAGGGAACACCGGGGAGCTGTTTTTT.

The chain couples TRBV28 to TRBJ2-7, with 11 bases that match TRBD2. CDR1 is MDHEN and CDR2 is SYDVKM in the germline V gene. This CDR3 contains 17 residues. J gave up 4 bases and V 4 bases, and 12 bases lay outside the gene matches. CDR3 nucleotide sequence: TGTGCCAGCAGTTCGTTTCACCCAGGGACTAGCGGATACGAGCAGTACTTC. Protein: CASSSFHPGTSGYEQYF.

The chain has TRBV7-6 and TRBJ1-5, with D unresolved. Trimming removed 1 base from V and 7 bases from J, with 11 bases in between. Germline CDR1 SGHVS, CDR2 FNYEAQ. The CDR3 is 14 residues long. Here the CDR3 DNA reads TGTGCCAGCAGCTTAGATCGGGGTCAACAGCCCCAGCATTTT. Its translation: CASSLDRGQQPQHF.

V usage is TRBV27 and J usage is TRBJ2-7; weak D call: TRBD2 (7 bases). This CDR3 has 12 amino acids. CDR1 and CDR2 (germline): MNHEY, SMNVEV (reference sequence). V was trimmed by 3 bases and J by 5 bases, leaving 8 bases between them. The CDR3 coding sequence is TGTGCCAGCAGTTTGCGGGGGCACGAGCAGTACTTC. Protein sequence: CASSLRGHEQYF.

This chain joins TRBV9 and TRBJ2-2; the match to TRBD2 covers 9 bases. This CDR3 spans 14 amino acids. The junction had 3 bases not matched to a gene; V was cut back by 3 bases and J by 6 bases. The germline V gene has CDR1 SGDLS and CDR2 YYNGEE. DNA for the CDR3: TGTGCCAGCAGCGAGGCGGGAGGGCCCGGGGAGCTGTTTTTT. The encoded protein is CASSEAGGPGELFF. The variable domain in full, completed from reference TRBV9 and TRBJ2-2, reads DSGVTQTPKHLITATGQRVTLRCSPRSGDLSVYWYQQSLDQGLQFLIQYYNGEERAKGNILERFSAQQFPDLHSELNLSSLELGDSALYFCASSEAGGPGELFFGEGSRLTVL.

The rearrangement joins TRBV11-2 to TRBJ2-7; weak D call: TRBD1 (6 bases). Germline V lookup: CDR1 SGHAT, CDR2 FQNNGV. This CDR3 is 17 amino acids long. The V and J ends lost 4 bases and 4 bases respectively, with 23 bases between them. This CDR3 reads CASSSLQGAHGKYEQYF. DNA for the CDR3: TGTGCCAGCAGCTCATTACAGGGAGCACACGGTAAATACGAGCAGTACTTC. The variable domain in full, with the rest retrieved from reference TRBV11-2 and TRBJ2-7, is EAGVAQSPRYKIIEKRQSVAFWCNPISGHATLYWYQQILGQGPKLLIQFQNNGVVDDSQLPKDRFSAERLKGVDSTLKIQPAKLEDSAVYLCASSSLQGAHGKYEQYFGPGTRLTVT.

V and J are TRBV13 and TRBJ2-5; weak D call: TRBD1 (5 bases). Germline CDR1 is PRHDT and CDR2 is FYEKMQ (reference sequence). The CDR3 consists of 13 residues. Trimming left V 7 bases short and J 0 bases short, with 9 bases between. The CDR3 coding sequence is TGTGCCAGCACCGACAGAAACCAAGAGACCCAGTACTTC. Amino acid sequence: CASTDRNQETQYF.

This clone appeared a single time. This chain links TRBV6-5 with TRBJ1-5; tentative D call: TRBD1 (5 bases). This CDR3 is built from 14 residues. Trimming left V 0 bases short and J 7 bases short, with 10 bases between. Germline values: CDR1 MNHEY, CDR2 SVGAGI. CDR3 sequence reads: CASSYSGVGQPQHF. Here the CDR3 DNA reads TGTGCCAGCAGTTACTCAGGGGTGGGCCAGCCCCAGCATTTT.

The chain employs TRBV15 and TRBJ1-5, with unresolved D. The CDR3 runs to 13 residues. V lost 0 bases and J lost 4, with 4 bases in between. Germline CDR1 reads LNHNV; CDR2 reads YYDKDF (reference sequence). CDR3 residues: CATSRDHNQPQHF. In DNA form, the CDR3 reads TGTGCCACCAGCAGAGATCATAATCAGCCCCAGCATTTT.

This clone appeared once. The chain has TRBV7-6 and TRBJ2-1, with TRBD2 matching over 11 bases. Germline V CDR1 and CDR2: SGHVS, FNYEAQ. With 5 bases clipped from V and 8 bases from J, the junction kept 11 bases outside the gene matches. There are 16 residues in the CDR3. CDR3 DNA sequence: TGTGCCAGCAGCCTCCCGACTAGCGGGAACAGCGATGAGCAGTTCTTC. It yields the protein CASSLPTSGNSDEQFF.